This T cell receptor beta chain was documented in a study of OX40 agonist ivuxolimab in advanced cancers. Study-level background: Patients enrolled in dose escalation were diagnosed with hepatocellular carcinoma, melanoma, renal cell or head and neck cancer. Study-wide findings and caveats: Patients who responded partially at 0.1-3.0 mg/kg showed clonal expansion ranking among the lowest.

Autoimmune disease history or systemic immunosuppression led to patients being barred. The timepoints at which blood was sampled were baseline, cycle 4 day 1, and cycle 7 day 1. The CDR3 loop spans 14 amino acids. Germline CDR1 reads MDHEN; CDR2 reads SYDVKM. V was trimmed by 3 bases and J by 2 bases, leaving 7 bases between them. Profiled with immunoSEQ multiplex PCR; TCRdb holds only in-frame clones, not every one. The sample consists of 68,000 or so clones, around nine tenths of them appearing once. Notes on this clone: Its antigen is unidentified.

The sample in question was CD4+ or CD8+ T cells sorted from blood, obtained in a trial of the OX40 agonist ivuxolimab. This clonotype originated in an adult with an advanced solid tumor such as melanoma, head and neck, liver or kidney cancer. V and J are TRBV28 and TRBJ2-2; D unclear. CDR3 coding DNA: TGTGCCAGCAGTTTCACCTCAAACACCGGGGAGCTGTTTTTT. Residues: CASSFTSNTGELFF.